This TCR beta chain was captured by sequencing in a study of cytomegalovirus exposure and HLA in healthy donors. Regarding the study as a whole: Cytomegalovirus association was listed for 164 TCR beta chains. Rare TCR sequences dominated, though some public TCRs recurred in many donors.

On this clone itself: The antigen is undetermined.

The CDR3 contains 12 residues. V was pared by 8 bases and J by 7 bases, with 3 bases of the junction left unmatched. Germline V gives CDR1 MDHEN, CDR2 SYDVKM. Method: immunoSEQ multiplex PCR; TCRdb's copy keeps in-frame clones and lacks some. This table holds 100,000 or so clones, 70% to 90% found once. This chain connects TRBV28 to TRBJ1-4; 8 bases are shared with TRBD1. The source is a woman aged 18 to 35 in good health and CMV-seropositive. The sequenced sample consisted of PBMCs. CDR3 DNA: TGTGCCAGCGGACAGGGCCCTGAAAAACTGTTTTTT. This codes for CASGQGPEKLFF.